The rows below give T cell receptor beta chains drawn from one sample of a study of cytomegalovirus exposure and HLA in healthy donors. This table comes from immunoSEQ multiplex PCR, and its TCRdb copy is limited to in-frame clones, with some not included. The table lists about 160,000 clones, about four fifths of them singletons, with about 0.77% in the top ten. Sequenced: PBMCs. The origin of the receptors is a young woman in good health and CMV-seronegative. Both conserved end residues are part of each CDR3. Each record gives: D gene, J gene, V gene, clone size, CDR3 length, CDR3 DNA, CDR3 protein. The D gene is left open where the match is weak. Size tells how often a clone was seen (once, few, many) or the class of an expanded clone, and some rows leave it out.

D: TRBD1
J: TRBJ2-1
V: TRBV5-6
size: .
length: 16
DNA: TGTGCCAGCAGCGTGCCGGGACAGGTCAAGCCCTTTGAGCAGTTCTTC
CDR3: CASSVPGQVKPFEQFF

D: .
J: TRBJ1-2
V: TRBV19
size: .
length: 13
DNA: TGTGCCAGTACTGACTCCGTTAACTATGGCTACACCTTC
CDR3: CASTDSVNYGYTF

D: .
J: TRBJ1-1
V: TRBV4-2
size: .
length: 17
DNA: TGTGCCAGCAGCCAAGCCCTCCAAGTGCAGTCGAACACTGAAGCTTTCTTT
CDR3: CASSQALQVQSNTEAFF

D: .
J: TRBJ1-1
V: TRBV6-1
size: .
length: 14
DNA: TGTGCCAGCAGTGGTTGGACATTGAACACTGAAGCTTTCTTT
CDR3: CASSGWTLNTEAFF

D: TRBD2
J: TRBJ2-3
V: TRBV6-1
size: .
length: 14
DNA: TGTGCCAGCGCTAGCGGGAGAGTAACGGATACGCAGTATTTT
CDR3: CASASGRVTDTQYF

D: .
J: TRBJ2-6
V: TRBV6-5
size: .
length: 15
DNA: TGTGCCAGCACAAAGGGGCCCTCTGGGGCCAACGTCCTGACTTTC
CDR3: CASTKGPSGANVLTF

D: TRBD2
J: TRBJ2-1
V: TRBV4-1
size: few
length: 17
DNA: TGCGCCAGCAGCCAAGATGTATGGGCGGGGGGACCCTATGAGCAGTTCTTC
CDR3: CASSQDVWAGGPYEQFF

D: .
J: TRBJ2-1
V: TRBV25-1
size: .
length: 11
DNA: TGTGCCAGCAGTGCATTTAATGAGCAGTTCTTC
CDR3: CASSAFNEQFF

D: .
J: TRBJ2-1
V: TRBV6-5
size: .
length: 15
DNA: TGTGCCAGCATCGACAGCCCAAGCTCCTACAATGAGCAGTTCTTC
CDR3: CASIDSPSSYNEQFF

D: TRBD2
J: TRBJ2-1
V: TRBV13
size: .
length: 15
DNA: TGTGCCAGCAGCTCCTTAAGTGGGGGGGTCACTGAGCAGTTCTTC
CDR3: CASSSLSGGVTEQFF

D: .
J: TRBJ2-5
V: TRBV6-5
size: .
length: 16
DNA: TGTGCCAGCAGTTACTCGCGGCCTGGGTTGGTAGAGACCCAGTACTTC
CDR3: CASSYSRPGLVETQYF

D: .
J: TRBJ2-1
V: TRBV2
size: .
length: 14
DNA: TGTGCCAGCAGTGAAGCGCGCCATTCCGGTGAGCAGTTCTTC
CDR3: CASSEARHSGEQFF

D: TRBD2
J: TRBJ2-7
V: TRBV10-1
size: .
length: 13
DNA: TGCGCCAGCATTCGGACTAGCGGGAGATTTAGAGACTTC
CDR3: CASIRTSGRFRDF

D: .
J: TRBJ1-2
V: TRBV29-1
size: .
length: 10
DNA: TGCAGCGTTTACACCTATGGCTACACCTTC
CDR3: CSVYTYGYTF

D: .
J: TRBJ1-1
V: TRBV7-9
size: few
length: 15
DNA: TGTGCCAGCAGCTTGATGGGGGCCTCTAACACTGAAGCTTTCTTT
CDR3: CASSLMGASNTEAFF

D: .
J: TRBJ2-1
V: TRBV28
size: .
length: 12
DNA: TGTGCCAGCAGTTTATGGAGGCGAGAGCAGTTCTTC
CDR3: CASSLWRREQFF

D: TRBD1
J: TRBJ2-5
V: TRBV11-2
size: .
length: 15
DNA: TGTGCCAGCAGCTTTAGACAGGGCGAGGGGGAGACCCAGTACTTC
CDR3: CASSFRQGEGETQYF

D: TRBD1
J: TRBJ1-2
V: TRBV11-2
size: .
length: 14
DNA: TGTGCCAGCAGCCCCGGGACAGCTAACTATGGCTACACCTTC
CDR3: CASSPGTANYGYTF

D: .
J: TRBJ2-1
V: TRBV6-4
size: few
length: 13
DNA: TGTGCCAGCAGTGCATTCGGGAGCAATGAGCAGTTCTTC
CDR3: CASSAFGSNEQFF

D: TRBD2
J: TRBJ2-1
V: TRBV19
size: .
length: 16
DNA: TGTGCCAGTAGTATAGGTGGCGGACTAGCGGCGGTTGAGCAGTTCTTC
CDR3: CASSIGGGLAAVEQFF

D: TRBD2
J: TRBJ2-5
V: TRBV10-3
size: .
length: 13
DNA: TGTGCCACTTTAGCGGGTATACAAGAGACCCAGTACTTC
CDR3: CATLAGIQETQYF

D: TRBD2
J: TRBJ2-5
V: TRBV7-6
size: .
length: 14
DNA: TGTGCCAGCAGCCCTAGCGGGAGTCTGGAGACCCAGTACTTC
CDR3: CASSPSGSLETQYF

D: .
J: TRBJ2-7
V: TRBV7-9
size: .
length: 14
DNA: TGTGCCAGCAGCTCCGCGCACCATCCCTACGAGCAGTACTTC
CDR3: CASSSAHHPYEQYF

D: TRBD2
J: TRBJ2-1
V: TRBV19
size: .
length: 18
DNA: TGTGCCAGTAGTAGGGCCGAGAGCGGGGCAACGACCTACAATGAGCAGTTCTTC
CDR3: CASSRAESGATTYNEQFF

D: .
J: TRBJ1-1
V: TRBV11-3
size: .
length: 18
DNA: TGTGCCAGCAGCGCGCCCGGAGGGGTGGGCACGTCGGGAACTGAAGCTTTCTTT
CDR3: CASSAPGGVGTSGTEAFF

D: .
J: TRBJ1-2
V: TRBV5-1
size: .
length: 13
DNA: TGCGCCAGCAGCTTGGACAGGGCGAATGGCTACACCTTC
CDR3: CASSLDRANGYTF

D: .
J: TRBJ2-7
V: TRBV21-1
size: .
length: 17
DNA: TGTGCCAGCAGCAGACCGGGACTAGCGGGTAAGATCTACGAGCAGTACTTC
CDR3: CASSRPGLAGKIYEQYF

D: TRBD2
J: TRBJ2-5
V: TRBV5-1
size: .
length: 14
DNA: TGCGCCAGCAGCTTCGGGGTAGCGGGAGGGGACCAGTACTTC
CDR3: CASSFGVAGGDQYF

D: .
J: TRBJ1-4
V: TRBV21-1
size: .
length: 16
DNA: TGTGCCAGCACCGCGGACAGCGTAGGAGCTAATGAAAAACTGTTTTTT
CDR3: CASTADSVGANEKLFF

D: .
J: TRBJ1-4
V: TRBV28
size: .
length: 14
DNA: TGTGCCAGCCGGGCAACAGGGTATAATGAAAAACTGTTTTTT
CDR3: CASRATGYNEKLFF

D: TRBD2
J: TRBJ2-3
V: TRBV9
size: .
length: 16
DNA: TGTGCCAGCAGCTCTCTCGGGACTAGTGGCACAGATACGCAGTATTTT
CDR3: CASSSLGTSGTDTQYF

D: .
J: TRBJ2-5
V: TRBV11-1
size: .
length: 17
DNA: TGTGCCAGCAGCTTAGGGGAGGGGGGAGCGAACCAAGAGACCCAGTACTTC
CDR3: CASSLGEGGANQETQYF

D: .
J: TRBJ2-3
V: TRBV11-2
size: .
length: 15
DNA: TGTGCCAGCAGCCCAGGTAGCGGCAGAACAGATACGCAGTATTTT
CDR3: CASSPGSGRTDTQYF

D: TRBD1
J: TRBJ1-3
V: TRBV6-5
size: .
length: 15
DNA: TGTGCCAGCAGCCCGGACAGGACCACTGGAAACACCATATATTTT
CDR3: CASSPDRTTGNTIYF

D: .
J: TRBJ1-5
V: TRBV19
size: .
length: 15
DNA: TGTGCCAGTAGGCCGGGCGGAGGATTAAATCAGCCCCAGCATTTT
CDR3: CASRPGGGLNQPQHF

D: TRBD1
J: TRBJ2-2
V: TRBV11-2
size: .
length: 14
DNA: TGTGCCAGCAGCTCAAGACAGGGGGAGGGGGAGCTGTTTTTT
CDR3: CASSSRQGEGELFF

D: TRBD1
J: TRBJ1-4
V: TRBV7-2
size: .
length: 16
DNA: TGTGCCAGCAGCCAAATAACAGGGGCGGGAGGCGAAAAACTGTTTTTT
CDR3: CASSQITGAGGEKLFF

D: .
J: TRBJ1-1
V: TRBV18
size: .
length: 16
DNA: TGTGCCAGCTCACTGGGGGGGCAGGACGGGTTTGGTGAAGCTTTCTTT
CDR3: CASSLGGQDGFGEAFF